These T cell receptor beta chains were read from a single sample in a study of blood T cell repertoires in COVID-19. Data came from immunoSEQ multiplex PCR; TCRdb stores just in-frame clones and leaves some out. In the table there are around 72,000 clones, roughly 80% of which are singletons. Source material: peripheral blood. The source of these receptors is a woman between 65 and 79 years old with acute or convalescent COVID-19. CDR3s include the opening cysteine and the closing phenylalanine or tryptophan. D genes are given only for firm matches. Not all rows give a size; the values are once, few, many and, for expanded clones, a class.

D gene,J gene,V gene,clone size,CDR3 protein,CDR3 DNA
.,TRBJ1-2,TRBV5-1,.,CASSLERGLYGYTF,TGCGCCAGCAGCTTGGAAAGGGGTCTCTATGGCTACACCTTC
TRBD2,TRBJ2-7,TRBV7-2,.,CASSYGLAVEQYF,TGTGCCAGCAGCTATGGACTAGCGGTCGAGCAGTACTTC
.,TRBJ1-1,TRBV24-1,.,CATRGRVNTEAFF,TGTGCCACCAGAGGCAGGGTGAACACTGAAGCTTTCTTT
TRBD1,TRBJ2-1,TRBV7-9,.,CASSSQGLATNEQFF,TGTGCCAGCAGCTCACAGGGGCTGGCTACGAATGAGCAGTTCTTC
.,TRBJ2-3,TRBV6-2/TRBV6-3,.,CASSRLTDTQYF,TGTGCCAGCAGCCGTCTCACAGATACGCAGTATTTT
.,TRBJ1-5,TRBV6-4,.,CASRGESGGNQPQHF,TGTGCCAGCAGAGGAGAGTCTGGAGGCAATCAGCCCCAGCATTTT
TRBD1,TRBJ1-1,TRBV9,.,CASSLRQTGAEAFF,TGTGCCAGCAGCTTAAGGCAGACAGGGGCTGAAGCTTTCTTT
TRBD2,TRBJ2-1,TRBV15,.,CATSRESPFAGALYNEQFF,TGTGCCACCAGCAGAGAATCCCCCTTTGCGGGAGCTCTCTACAATGAGCAGTTCTTC
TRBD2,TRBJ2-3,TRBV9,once,CASSGPGRATRDTQYF,TGTGCCAGCAGCGGGCCCGGGAGGGCGACCAGAGATACGCAGTATTTT
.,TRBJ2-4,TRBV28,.,CAMMQTELAKNIQYF,TGTGCCATGATGCAGACAGAACTAGCCAAAAACATTCAGTACTTC
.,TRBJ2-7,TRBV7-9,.,CASSSPGHGGEQYF,TGTGCCAGCAGCTCGCCGGGACACGGGGGGGAGCAGTACTTC
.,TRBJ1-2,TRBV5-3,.,CARSPLGTCPNYGYTF,TGTGCCAGAAGCCCACTAGGCACTTGTCCCAACTATGGCTACACCTTC
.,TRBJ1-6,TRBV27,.,CASRGGRNSPLHF,TGTGCCAGCCGTGGAGGGCGGAATTCACCCCTCCACTTT
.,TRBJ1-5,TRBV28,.,CASTGPNQPQHF,TGTGCCAGCACTGGGCCCAATCAGCCCCAGCATTTT
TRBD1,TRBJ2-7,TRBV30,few,CAWGTGQGMKEQYF,TGTGCCTGGGGGACCGGACAGGGGATGAAAGAGCAGTACTTC
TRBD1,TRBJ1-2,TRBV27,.,CASSLRQGGGNTF,TGTGCCAGCAGTTTACGACAGGGTGGCGGAAACACCTTC
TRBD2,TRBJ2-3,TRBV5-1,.,CASSFPGLAGGSDTQYF,TGCGCCAGCAGCTTTCCGGGACTAGCGGGGGGGTCAGATACGCAGTATTTT
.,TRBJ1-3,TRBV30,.,CAWSEGHLNSGNTIYF,TGTGCCTGGAGTGAGGGACACCTAAACTCTGGAAACACCATATATTTT
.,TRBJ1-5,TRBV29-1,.,CSVGGGNQPQHF,TGCAGCGTCGGGGGGGGCAATCAGCCCCAGCATTTT
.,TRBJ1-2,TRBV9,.,CASSPRQDGGYTF,TGTGCCAGCAGCCCCCGACAGGATGGCGGCTACACCTTC
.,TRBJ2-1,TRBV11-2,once,CASSSRPADDWNEQFF,TGTGCCAGCAGCTCCCGCCCAGCGGACGATTGGAATGAGCAGTTCTTC
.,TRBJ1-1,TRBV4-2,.,CASSQAGDTEAFF,TGTGCCAGCAGCCAAGCAGGGGACACTGAAGCTTTCTTT
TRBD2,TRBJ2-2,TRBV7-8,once,CASSFPLGRGNTGELFF,TGTGCCAGCAGCTTCCCATTGGGGAGGGGGAACACCGGGGAGCTGTTTTTT
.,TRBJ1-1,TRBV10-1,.,CASRFSGTRNTEAFF,TGCGCCAGCAGGTTCTCCGGGACAAGGAACACTGAAGCTTTCTTT
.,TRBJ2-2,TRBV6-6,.,CASSSAGWDTGELFF,TGTGCCAGCAGTTCGGCAGGGTGGGACACCGGGGAGCTGTTTTTT
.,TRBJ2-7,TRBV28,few,CASRPRRALSSYEQYF,TGTGCCAGCAGGCCCCGGAGGGCCCTGAGCTCCTACGAGCAGTACTTC
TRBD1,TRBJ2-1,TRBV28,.,CASNILQGKQFF,TGTGCCAGCAACATTTTACAGGGGAAGCAGTTCTTC
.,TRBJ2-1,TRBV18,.,CASSQQAGNEQFF,TGTGCCAGCTCACAACAAGCAGGCAATGAGCAGTTCTTC
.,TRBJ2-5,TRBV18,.,CASTPSQQETQYF,TGTGCCAGCACCCCGAGCCAACAAGAGACCCAGTACTTC
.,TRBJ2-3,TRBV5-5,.,CASRSGGADTQYF,TGTGCCAGCAGATCGGGGGGCGCAGATACGCAGTATTTT
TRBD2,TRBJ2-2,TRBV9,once,CASSVGLAGDGELFF,TGTGCCAGCAGCGTAGGACTAGCGGGAGACGGGGAGCTGTTTTTT
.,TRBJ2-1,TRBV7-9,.,CASSSRWESSYNEQFF,TGTGCCAGCAGCAGTAGATGGGAGAGCTCCTACAATGAGCAGTTCTTC
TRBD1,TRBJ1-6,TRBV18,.,CASSPTIDRDRKSPLHF,TGTGCCAGCTCACCTACAATAGACAGGGATCGTAAATCACCCCTCCACTTT
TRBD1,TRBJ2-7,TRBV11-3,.,CASFSRQGSYEQYF,TGTGCCAGCTTTTCCCGACAGGGTTCCTACGAGCAGTACTTC
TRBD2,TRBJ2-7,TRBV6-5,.,CASSSRTSGIAEQYF,TGTGCCAGCTCCTCAAGGACTAGCGGGATCGCCGAGCAGTACTTC
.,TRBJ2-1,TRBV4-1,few,CASSQASGLMQFF,TGCGCCAGCAGCCAGGCCTCCGGACTTATGCAGTTCTTC
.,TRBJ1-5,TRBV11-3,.,CASSLSGNQPQHF,TGTGCCAGCAGCTTATCAGGGAATCAGCCCCAGCATTTT
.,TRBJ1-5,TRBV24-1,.,CATSGAGPNQPQHF,TGTGCCACCAGTGGGGCAGGCCCTAATCAGCCCCAGCATTTT
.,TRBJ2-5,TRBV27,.,CASGRRGETQYF,TGTGCCAGCGGTCGGCGCGGGGAGACCCAGTACTTC
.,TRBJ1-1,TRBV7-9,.,CASRITTGRLTEAFF,TGTGCCAGCAGAATAACGACAGGACGTCTCACTGAAGCTTTCTTT
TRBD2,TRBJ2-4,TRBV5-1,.,CASSLGWSSGRGAKNIQYF,TGCGCCAGCAGCTTGGGGTGGAGTAGCGGGAGGGGCGCCAAAAACATTCAGTACTTC
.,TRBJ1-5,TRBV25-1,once,CASSASGVNQPQHF,TGTGCCAGCAGTGCCTCGGGAGTTAATCAGCCCCAGCATTTT
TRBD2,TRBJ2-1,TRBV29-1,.,CSVEGLAGGSYNEQFF,TGCAGCGTTGAAGGGCTAGCGGGAGGCTCCTACAATGAGCAGTTCTTC
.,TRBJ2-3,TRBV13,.,CASSSEQTDTQYF,TGTGCCAGCAGCTCCGAACAGACAGATACGCAGTATTTT
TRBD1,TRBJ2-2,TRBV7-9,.,CASRIQGQGNPGELFF,TGTGCCAGCAGGATACAGGGACAGGGGAATCCCGGGGAGCTGTTTTTT
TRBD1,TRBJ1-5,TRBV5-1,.,CASSLGTGVSNQPQHF,TGCGCCAGCAGCTTAGGGACAGGGGTAAGCAATCAGCCCCAGCATTTT
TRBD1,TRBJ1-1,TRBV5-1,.,CASSPGQGATEAFF,TGCGCCAGCAGCCCGGGACAGGGTGCGACTGAAGCTTTCTTT
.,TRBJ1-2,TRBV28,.,CASSSYQGGYGYTF,TGTGCCAGCAGTAGCTACCAGGGAGGCTATGGCTACACCTTC
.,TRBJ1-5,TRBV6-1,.,CASSETRGNQPQHF,TGTGCCAGCAGTGAAACCAGGGGCAATCAGCCCCAGCATTTT
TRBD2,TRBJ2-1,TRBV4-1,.,CASSQPGGGSHYNEQFF,TGCGCCAGCAGCCAACCGGGAGGAGGCAGCCACTACAATGAGCAGTTCTTC
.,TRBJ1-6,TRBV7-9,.,CASSRTQGREGSYNSPLHF,TGTGCCAGCAGCCGAACCCAGGGCAGGGAAGGCTCCTATAATTCACCCCTCCACTTT
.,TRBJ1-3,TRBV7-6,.,CASSLGGTGNTIYF,TGTGCCAGCAGCTTGGGGGGGACAGGAAACACCATATATTTT
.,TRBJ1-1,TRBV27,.,CASSSDWGDTEAFF,TGTGCCAGCAGTTCGGACTGGGGGGACACTGAAGCTTTCTTT